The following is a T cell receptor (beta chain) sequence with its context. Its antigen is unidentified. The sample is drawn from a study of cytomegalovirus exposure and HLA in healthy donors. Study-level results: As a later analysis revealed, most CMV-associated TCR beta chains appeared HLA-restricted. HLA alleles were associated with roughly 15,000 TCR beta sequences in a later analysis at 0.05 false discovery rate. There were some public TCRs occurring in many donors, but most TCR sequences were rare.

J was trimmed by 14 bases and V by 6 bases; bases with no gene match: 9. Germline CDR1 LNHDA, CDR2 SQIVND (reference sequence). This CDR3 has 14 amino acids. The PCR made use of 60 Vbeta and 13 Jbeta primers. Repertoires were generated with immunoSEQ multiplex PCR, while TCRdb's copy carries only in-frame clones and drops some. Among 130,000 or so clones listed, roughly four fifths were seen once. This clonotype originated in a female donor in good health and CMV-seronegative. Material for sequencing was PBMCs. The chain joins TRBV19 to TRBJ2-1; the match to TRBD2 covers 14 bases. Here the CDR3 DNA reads TGTGCCAGTAGCCCGGGACTAGCGGGAGAAGGTGAGTTCTTC. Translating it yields CASSPGLAGEGEFF.